This T cell receptor beta chain was recorded in a study of blood T cell repertoires in COVID-19. As for the study in general: In each case, the material was cDNA or gDNA derived from T cells, B-cell-depleted T cells, or PBMCs.

Using immunoSEQ multiplex PCR, the repertoire was profiled, and TCRdb retains in-frame clones only, with some absent. The data hold 180,000 or so clones, with 86% observed a single time. This CDR3 spans 15 amino acids. Germline V gene lookup returns CDR1 SGDLS and CDR2 YYNGEE. Trimming took off 6 bases at V and 0 bases at J, with 15 bases between the two ends. The clonotype was recovered from a man aged 70 or older with acute or convalescent COVID-19. Sample: peripheral blood. The V gene is TRBV9, the J gene TRBJ1-2; D gene unclear. CDR3 loop: CASTAGGQPNYGYTF. CDR3 in DNA: TGTGCCAGCACAGCCGGTGGGCAGCCTAACTATGGCTACACCTTC.